The T cell receptor beta chain described here comes from a study of T cell responses to AZD1222 COVID-19 vaccine. Findings and limits, study-wide: Seropositive AZD1222 recipients at baseline numbered only six or seven.

Some clones are missing from TCRdb's copy, which holds only in-frame ones; the method was immunoSEQ multiplex PCR. The repertoire has approximately 160,000 clones, 75% to 95% of them found once; the top ten carry about 4.4%. Germline CDR1 LGHDT, CDR2 YNNKEL (reference sequence). There are 14 residues in the CDR3. V lost 2 bases, J lost 6 bases, and 13 bases lay in between. To note about this clone: Its antigen is still unknown.

V usage is TRBV3-1 (or the pseudogene TRBV3-2) and J usage is TRBJ1-2; D gene uncertain. The sample was peripheral blood, taken on day 0 of AZD1222 vaccination. This clonotype was sampled from an adult in good health. The CDR3 DNA is TGTGCCAGCAGCCAATTAGGTCGTCAGGATGGCTACACCTTC. This gives the protein CASSQLGRQDGYTF.